The entry below describes one T cell receptor beta chain. Its cognate antigen is unknown. V gave up 2 bases and J gave up 5 bases; unmatched junction bases: 5. Per germline, CDR1 MNHEY and CDR2 SVGAGI. The CDR3 covers 16 residues. Survey-level immunoSEQ v3.0 assays were run. Only in-frame clones appear in the TCRdb table, and some are missing; sequencing was by immunoSEQ multiplex PCR. The top ten hold around 13% of the sample, which has about 18,000 clones, just under 80% seen once. The data were taken from a study of long-term antiretroviral therapy in people with HIV. Findings and caveats of the study: Repertoires in HIV (unlike those of controls) had narrower CDR3 length ranges. Diversity went up after ART and still fell short of transplant donor controls.

This clonotype was obtained from a woman between 45 and 65 years old with HIV. The source was unsorted PBMCs, collected 0.3 years after starting antiretroviral therapy. This sequence joins TRBV6-5 and TRBJ2-2; 10 bases fit TRBD1. CDR3 DNA: TGTGCCAGCAGTTACGAAGGACAGGGGGGTACCGGGGAGCTGTTTTTT. It specifies CASSYEGQGGTGELFF.